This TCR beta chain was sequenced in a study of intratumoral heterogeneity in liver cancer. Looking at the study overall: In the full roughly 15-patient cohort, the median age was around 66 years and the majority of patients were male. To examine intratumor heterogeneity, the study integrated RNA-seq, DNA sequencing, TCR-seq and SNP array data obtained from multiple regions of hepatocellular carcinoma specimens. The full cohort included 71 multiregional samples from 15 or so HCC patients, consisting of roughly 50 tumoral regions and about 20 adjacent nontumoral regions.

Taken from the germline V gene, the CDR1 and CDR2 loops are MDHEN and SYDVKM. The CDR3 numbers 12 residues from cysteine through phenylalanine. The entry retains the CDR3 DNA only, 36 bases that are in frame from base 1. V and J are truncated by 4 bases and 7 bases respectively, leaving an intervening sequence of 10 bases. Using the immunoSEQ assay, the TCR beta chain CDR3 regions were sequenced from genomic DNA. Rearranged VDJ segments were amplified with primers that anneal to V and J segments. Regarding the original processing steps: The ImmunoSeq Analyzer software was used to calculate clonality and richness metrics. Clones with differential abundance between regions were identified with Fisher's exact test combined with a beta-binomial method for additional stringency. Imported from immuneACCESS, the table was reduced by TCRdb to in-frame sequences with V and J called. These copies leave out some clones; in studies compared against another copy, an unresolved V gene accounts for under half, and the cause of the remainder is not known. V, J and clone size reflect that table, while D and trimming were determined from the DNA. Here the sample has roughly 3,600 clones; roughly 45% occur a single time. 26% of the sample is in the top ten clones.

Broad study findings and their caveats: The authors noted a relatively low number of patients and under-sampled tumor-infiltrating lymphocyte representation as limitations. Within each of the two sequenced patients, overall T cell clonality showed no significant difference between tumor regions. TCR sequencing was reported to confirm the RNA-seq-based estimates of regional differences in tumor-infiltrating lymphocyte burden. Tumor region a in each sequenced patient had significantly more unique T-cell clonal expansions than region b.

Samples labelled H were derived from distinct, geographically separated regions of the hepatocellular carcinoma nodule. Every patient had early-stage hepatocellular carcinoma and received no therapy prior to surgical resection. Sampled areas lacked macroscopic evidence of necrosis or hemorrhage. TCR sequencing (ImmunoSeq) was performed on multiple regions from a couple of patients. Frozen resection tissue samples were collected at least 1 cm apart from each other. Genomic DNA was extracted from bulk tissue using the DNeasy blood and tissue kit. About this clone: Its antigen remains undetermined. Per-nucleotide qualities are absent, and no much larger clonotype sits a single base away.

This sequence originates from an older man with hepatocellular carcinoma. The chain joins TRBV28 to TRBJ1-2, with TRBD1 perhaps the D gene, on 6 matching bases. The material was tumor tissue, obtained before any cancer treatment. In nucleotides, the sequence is TGTGCCAGCAGTTACAGGGTTTCTGGCTACACCTTC. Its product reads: CASSYRVSGYTF.